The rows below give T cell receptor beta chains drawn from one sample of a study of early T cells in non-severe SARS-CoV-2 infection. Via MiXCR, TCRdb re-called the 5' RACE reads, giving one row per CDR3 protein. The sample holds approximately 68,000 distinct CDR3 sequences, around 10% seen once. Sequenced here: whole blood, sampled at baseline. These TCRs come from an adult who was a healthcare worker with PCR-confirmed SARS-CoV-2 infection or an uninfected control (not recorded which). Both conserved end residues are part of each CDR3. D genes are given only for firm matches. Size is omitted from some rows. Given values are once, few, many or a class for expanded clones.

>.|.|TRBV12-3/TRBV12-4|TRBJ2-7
TGTGCCAGCAGTTTTGGCAGCCGAAGCTCCTACGAGCAGTACTTC
CASSFGSRSSYEQYF
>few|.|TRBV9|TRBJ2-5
TGTGCCAGCAATTTAGGAGGGTTCCAAGAGACCCAGTACTTC
CASNLGGFQETQYF
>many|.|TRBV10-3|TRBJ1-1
TGTGCCATCAGTGGACAGTATGCTGCTTTCTTT
CAISGQYAAFF
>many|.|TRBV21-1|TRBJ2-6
TGTGCCAGCAGCAATCGCGCGGGACACTTATCCTCTGGGGCCAACGTCCTGACTTTC
CASSNRAGHLSSGANVLTF
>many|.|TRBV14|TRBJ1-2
TGTGCCAGCAGTTCACAGGAGATGGGAGGCTACACCTTC
CASSSQEMGGYTF
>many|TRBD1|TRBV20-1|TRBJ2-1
TGCAGTTCCATGACAGGGTCGAGCGAGCAGTTCTTC
CSSMTGSSEQFF
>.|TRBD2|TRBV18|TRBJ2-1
TGTGCCAGCTCAAAGGGACTAGCGGGGGGAACGAATGAGCAGTTCTTC
CASSKGLAGGTNEQFF
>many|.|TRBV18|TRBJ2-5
TGTGCCAGCTCACCGACTACCGGTCCAGAGACCCAGTACTTC
CASSPTTGPETQYF
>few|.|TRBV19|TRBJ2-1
TGTGCCAGTAGTATAGACGGACAGTACTACAATGAGCAGTTCTTC
CASSIDGQYYNEQFF
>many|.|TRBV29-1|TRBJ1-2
TGCAGCGTTGAGGACAGTCATAACTATGGCTACACCTTC
CSVEDSHNYGYTF
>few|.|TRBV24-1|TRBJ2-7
TGTGCCACCAGTGCCGGCCCCTCCTACGAGCAGTACTTC
CATSAGPSYEQYF
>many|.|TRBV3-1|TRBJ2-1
TGTGCCAGCAGCCAAGGGACTGGCTACTACAATGAGCAGTTCTTC
CASSQGTGYYNEQFF
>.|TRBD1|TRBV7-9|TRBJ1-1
TGTGCCAGCAGCTCTTCCGGGACAGGGGACGCGGCTGAAGCTTTCTTT
CASSSSGTGDAAEAFF
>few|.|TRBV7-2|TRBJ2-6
TGTGCCAGCAGCCAGAGTTACTCTGGGGCCAACGTCCTGACTTTC
CASSQSYSGANVLTF
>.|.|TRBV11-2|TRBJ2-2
TGTGCCAGCAGCTTAGCTCTCGGAGACACCGGGGAGCTGTTTTTT
CASSLALGDTGELFF
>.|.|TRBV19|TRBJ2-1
TGTGCCAGTAGTACGGGACAATTTGGCAATGAGCAGTTCTTC
CASSTGQFGNEQFF
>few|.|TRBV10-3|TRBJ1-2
TGTGCCATCAAAAGGGTTAACTATGGCTACACCTTC
CAIKRVNYGYTF
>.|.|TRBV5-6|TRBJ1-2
TGTGCCAGCAGCTTCAGACAAGCACAAGGCTACACCTTC
CASSFRQAQGYTF
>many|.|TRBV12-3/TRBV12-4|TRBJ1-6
TGTGCCAGCAGTTTAGGCGCCGGTTCACCCCTCCACTTT
CASSLGAGSPLHF
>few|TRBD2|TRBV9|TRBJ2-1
TGTGCCAGCAGCCTAGACGGCGGGGGTCACAATGAGCAGTTCTTC
CASSLDGGGHNEQFF
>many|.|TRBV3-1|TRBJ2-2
TGTGCCAGCAGCCAAGATCCGGCAGGGGCCACCGGGGAGCTGTTTTTT
CASSQDPAGATGELFF
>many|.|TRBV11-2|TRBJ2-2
TGTGCCAGCAGAGGACAAATCGGGGAGCTGTTTTTT
CASRGQIGELFF
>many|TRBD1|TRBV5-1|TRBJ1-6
TGCGCCAGCAGCTCTGTGGGGACAGGGGTATCACCCCTCCACTTT
CASSSVGTGVSPLHF
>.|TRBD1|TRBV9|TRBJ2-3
TGTGCCAGCAGCGTCACCGGGACAGCCACAGATACGCAGTATTTT
CASSVTGTATDTQYF
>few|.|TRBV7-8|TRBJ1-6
TGTGCCAGCAGCTTAAGGCCAGGGCCAAATAATTCACCCCTCCACTTT
CASSLRPGPNNSPLHF
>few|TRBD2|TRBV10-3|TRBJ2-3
TGTGCCATCAGCCTAGCGGGGGGGCCCGCCACAGATACGCAGTATTTT
CAISLAGGPATDTQYF
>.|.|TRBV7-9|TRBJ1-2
TGTGCCAGCAGCGGCGGGTCCCATCCGGGCTACACCTTC
CASSGGSHPGYTF